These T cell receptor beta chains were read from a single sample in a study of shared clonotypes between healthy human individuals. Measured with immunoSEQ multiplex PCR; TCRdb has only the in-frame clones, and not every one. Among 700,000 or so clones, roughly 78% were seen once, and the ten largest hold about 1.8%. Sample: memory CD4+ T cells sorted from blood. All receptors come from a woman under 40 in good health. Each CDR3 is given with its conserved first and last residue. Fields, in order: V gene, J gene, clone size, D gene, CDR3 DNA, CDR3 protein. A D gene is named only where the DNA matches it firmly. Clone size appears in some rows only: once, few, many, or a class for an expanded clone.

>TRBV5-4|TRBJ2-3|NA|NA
TGTGCCAGCAGTTACCGGACTGGGGACGGAGATACGCAGTATTTT
CASSYRTGDGDTQYF
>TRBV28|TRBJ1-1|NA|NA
TGTGCCAGCAGGACCCGCAGGTTGGGGGGGAAAGCTTTCTTT
CASRTRRLGGKAFF
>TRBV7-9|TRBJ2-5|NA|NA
TGTGCCAGCAGCTTTCGAAACCAGGGCGAAGAGACCCAGTACTTC
CASSFRNQGEETQYF
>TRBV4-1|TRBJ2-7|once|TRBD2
TGCGCCAGCAGCCAAGGGACTAGCGGGAAATCCTACGAGCAGTACTTC
CASSQGTSGKSYEQYF
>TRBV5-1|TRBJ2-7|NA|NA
TGCGCCAGCACCGGGACTCACTCCTACGAGCAGTACTTC
CASTGTHSYEQYF
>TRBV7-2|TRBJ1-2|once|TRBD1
TGTGCCAGCAGCCCAAACACAGGGGGCGCGAGTGGCTACACCTTC
CASSPNTGGASGYTF
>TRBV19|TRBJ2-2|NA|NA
TGTGCCAGTAGATCAAGAGGATCCGGGGAGCTGTTTTTT
CASRSRGSGELFF
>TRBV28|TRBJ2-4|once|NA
TGTGCCAGCAGCCCCGGCCAGAGTAGTGCCAAAAACATTCAGTACTTC
CASSPGQSSAKNIQYF
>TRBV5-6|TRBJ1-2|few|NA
TGTGCCAGCTCGTTAGGGGCCCTTGGGTTTGGCTACACCTTC
CASSLGALGFGYTF
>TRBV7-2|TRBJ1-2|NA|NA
TGTGCCAGCAGCCGACTAGGATACACCTTC
CASSRLGYTF
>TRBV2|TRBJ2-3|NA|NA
TGTGCCAGCATCCCAGGGACCGGCCCTAATACGCAGTATTTT
CASIPGTGPNTQYF
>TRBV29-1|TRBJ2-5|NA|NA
TGCAGCGTTGTTGAGACAGGACCCCAGTACTTC
CSVVETGPQYF
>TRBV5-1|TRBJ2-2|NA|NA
TGCGCCAGCACTTGGGGCGGGAACACCGGGGAGCTGTTTTTT
CASTWGGNTGELFF
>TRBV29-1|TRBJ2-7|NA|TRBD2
TGCAGCGTTGATTCTGGGACTAGCGGGAGCTACGAGCAGTACTTC
CSVDSGTSGSYEQYF
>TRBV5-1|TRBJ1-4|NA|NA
TGCGCCAGCAGCCCAGACACGGGAGATAATGAAAAACTGTTTTTT
CASSPDTGDNEKLFF
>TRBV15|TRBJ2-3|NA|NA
TGTGCCACCAGCAGAGGAGGGACATCTAGCACAGATACGCAGTATTTT
CATSRGGTSSTDTQYF
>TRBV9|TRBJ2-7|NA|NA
TGTGCCAGCAGCGTAGGGGCCGGCGCGTCCTACGAGCAGTACTTC
CASSVGAGASYEQYF
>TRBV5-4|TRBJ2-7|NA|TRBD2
TGTGCCAGCAGCCTCTCTAGCGGGAGTTCTGAAGAGCAGTACTTC
CASSLSSGSSEEQYF
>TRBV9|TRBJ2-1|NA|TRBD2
TGTGCCAGCAGCGTAGCGGGAGGGCAGAATGAGCAGTTCTTC
CASSVAGGQNEQFF
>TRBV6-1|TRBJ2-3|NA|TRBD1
TGTGCCAGCAGTGCCCCGGGACAGGGCGGGACAGATACGCAGTATTTT
CASSAPGQGGTDTQYF
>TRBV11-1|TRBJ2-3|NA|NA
TGTGCCAGCAGCTCTATGAGGGGAGATACGCAGTATTTT
CASSSMRGDTQYF
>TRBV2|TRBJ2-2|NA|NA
TGTGCCAGCAGCGAGGGGGCGAACACCGGGGAGCTGTTTTTT
CASSEGANTGELFF
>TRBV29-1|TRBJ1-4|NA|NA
TGCAGCGTTGAGGGCAGCAGGGAGGGAGAAAAACTGTTTTTT
CSVEGSREGEKLFF
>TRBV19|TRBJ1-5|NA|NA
TGTGCCAGTAGTATAGGACTGACCAGCAATCAGCCCCAGCATTTT
CASSIGLTSNQPQHF
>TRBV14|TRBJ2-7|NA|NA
TGTGCCAGCAGCCCCCAGCAGGGTGCCTACGAGCAGTACTTC
CASSPQQGAYEQYF
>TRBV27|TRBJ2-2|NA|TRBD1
TGTGCCAGCACTAAACAGGGGGCATTTGGGGAGCTGTTTTTT
CASTKQGAFGELFF
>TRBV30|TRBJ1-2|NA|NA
TGTGCCTGGAGTGTACACGGCTATGGCTACACCTTC
CAWSVHGYGYTF
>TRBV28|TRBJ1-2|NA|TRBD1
TGTGCCAGCAGCAGACAGGGGGTAGACTATGGCTACACCTTC
CASSRQGVDYGYTF
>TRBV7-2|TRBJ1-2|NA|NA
TGTGCCAGCAGCTTAATCCGGCAGGGAGGTGGCTACACCTTC
CASSLIRQGGGYTF
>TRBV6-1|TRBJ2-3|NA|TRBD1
TGTGCCAGCAGTCGATCCGGGACAGTGGGAGATACGCAGTATTTT
CASSRSGTVGDTQYF
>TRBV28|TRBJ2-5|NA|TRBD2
TGTGCCAGCAGTTTAACTAGCGGCGGCCAAGAGACCCAGTACTTC
CASSLTSGGQETQYF
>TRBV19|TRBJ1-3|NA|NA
TGTGCCAGTAGTACCCCCGCCGGGACACCCTACGGAGGAAACACCATATATTTT
CASSTPAGTPYGGNTIYF
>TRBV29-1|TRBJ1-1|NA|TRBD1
TGCAGCGTCGGGACAGCTGAAGCTTTCTTT
CSVGTAEAFF
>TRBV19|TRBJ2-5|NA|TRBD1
TGTGCCAGTAGTATTAACTACCTGACAGGGGATCAAGAGACCCAGTACTTC
CASSINYLTGDQETQYF
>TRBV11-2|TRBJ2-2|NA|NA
TGTGCCAGCAGCTTAGATCCCGACTACCTGGGGGCAAACACCGGGGAGCTGTTTTTT
CASSLDPDYLGANTGELFF